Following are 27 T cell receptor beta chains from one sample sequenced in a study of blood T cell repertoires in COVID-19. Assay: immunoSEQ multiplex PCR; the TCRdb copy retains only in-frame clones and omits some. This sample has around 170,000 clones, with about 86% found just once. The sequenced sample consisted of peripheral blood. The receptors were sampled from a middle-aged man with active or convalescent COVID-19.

For the CDR3, the DNA is TGTGCCAGCAGCTCTACAGGGAATGAGCAGTTCTTC. This translates into CASSSTGNEQFF. The J gene is TRBJ2-1, the V gene TRBV7-6; tentative D call: TRBD1 (6 bases). V lost 4 bases and J lost 7, with 8 bases in between. CDR1 and CDR2 (germline): SGHVS, FNYEAQ. The CDR3 consists of 12 residues.

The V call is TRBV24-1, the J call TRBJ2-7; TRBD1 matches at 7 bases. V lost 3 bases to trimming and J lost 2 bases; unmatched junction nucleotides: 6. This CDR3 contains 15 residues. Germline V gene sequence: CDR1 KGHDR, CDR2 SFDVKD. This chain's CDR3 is CATSDTTGTTYEQYF. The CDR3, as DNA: TGTGCCACCAGTGATACGACAGGGACGACCTACGAGCAGTACTTC.

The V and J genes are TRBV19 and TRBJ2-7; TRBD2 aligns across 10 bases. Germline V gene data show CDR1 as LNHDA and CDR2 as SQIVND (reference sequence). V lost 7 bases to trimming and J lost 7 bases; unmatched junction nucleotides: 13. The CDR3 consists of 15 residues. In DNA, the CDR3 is TGTGCCAGTACTCAAATGGGCCTAGCGGGAGAGGAGCAGTACTTC. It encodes CASTQMGLAGEEQYF.

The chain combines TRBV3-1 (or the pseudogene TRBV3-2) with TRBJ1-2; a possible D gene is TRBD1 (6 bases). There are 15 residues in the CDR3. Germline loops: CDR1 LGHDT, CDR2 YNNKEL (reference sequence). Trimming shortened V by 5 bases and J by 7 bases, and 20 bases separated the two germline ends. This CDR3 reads CASSYRERSGGGYTF. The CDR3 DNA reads TGTGCCAGCAGCTACAGGGAACGGTCTGGCGGTGGCTACACCTTC.

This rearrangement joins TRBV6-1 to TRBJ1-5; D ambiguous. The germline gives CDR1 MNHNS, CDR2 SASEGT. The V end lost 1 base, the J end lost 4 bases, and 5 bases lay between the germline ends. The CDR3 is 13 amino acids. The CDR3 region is CASSEVRNQPQHF. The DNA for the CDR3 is TGTGCCAGCAGTGAAGTGAGGAATCAGCCCCAGCATTTT.

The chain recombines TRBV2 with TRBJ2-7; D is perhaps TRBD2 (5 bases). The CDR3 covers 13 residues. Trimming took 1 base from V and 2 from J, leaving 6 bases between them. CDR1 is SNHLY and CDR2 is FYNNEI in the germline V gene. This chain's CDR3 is CASSEELAYEQYF. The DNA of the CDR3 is TGTGCCAGCAGTGAAGAACTAGCCTACGAGCAGTACTTC. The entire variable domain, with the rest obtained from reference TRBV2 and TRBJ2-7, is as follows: EPEVTQTPSHQVTQMGQEVILRCVPISNHLYFYWYRQILGQKVEFLVSFYNNEISEKSEIFDDQFSVERPDGSNFTLKIRSTKLEDSAMYFCASSEELAYEQYFGPGTRLTVT.

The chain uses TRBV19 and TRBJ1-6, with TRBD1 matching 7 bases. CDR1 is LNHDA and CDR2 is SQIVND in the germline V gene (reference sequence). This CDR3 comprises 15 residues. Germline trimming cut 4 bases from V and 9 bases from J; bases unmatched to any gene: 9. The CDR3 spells CASSTRARGASPLHF. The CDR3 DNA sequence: TGTGCCAGTAGTACCCGGGCCAGGGGGGCTTCACCCCTCCACTTT. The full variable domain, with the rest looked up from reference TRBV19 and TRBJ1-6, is DGGITQSPKYLFRKEGQNVTLSCEQNLNHDAMYWYRQDPGQGLRLIYYSQIVNDFQKGDIAEGYSVSREKKESFPLTVTSAQKNPTAFYLCASSTRARGASPLHFGNGTRLTVT.

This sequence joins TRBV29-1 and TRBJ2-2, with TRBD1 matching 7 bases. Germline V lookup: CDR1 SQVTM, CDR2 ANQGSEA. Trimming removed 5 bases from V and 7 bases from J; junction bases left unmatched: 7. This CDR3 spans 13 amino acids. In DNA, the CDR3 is TGCAGCGTTTGCGAGGGGGCCGGCGGGGAGCTGTTTTTT. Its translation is CSVCEGAGGELFF.

The CDR3 loop is CASSLDGDRGLYEQYF. CDR3 nucleotide sequence: TGCGCCAGCAGCTTGGACGGAGACAGGGGGTTGTACGAGCAGTACTTC. The chain employs TRBV5-1 and TRBJ2-7, with 9 bases matching TRBD1. The CDR3 consists of 16 residues. Unmatched junction bases numbered 8, after V lost 0 bases and J lost 4 bases. Germline V gene lookup returns CDR1 SGHRS and CDR2 YFSETQ.

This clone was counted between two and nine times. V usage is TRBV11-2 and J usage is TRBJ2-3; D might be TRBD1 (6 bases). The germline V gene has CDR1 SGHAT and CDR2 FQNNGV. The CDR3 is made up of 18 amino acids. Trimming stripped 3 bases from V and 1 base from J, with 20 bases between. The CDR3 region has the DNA TGTGCCAGCAGCTTCCAGACTACAGGGTGGACTGGCACAGATACGCAGTATTTT. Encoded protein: CASSFQTTGWTGTDTQYF.

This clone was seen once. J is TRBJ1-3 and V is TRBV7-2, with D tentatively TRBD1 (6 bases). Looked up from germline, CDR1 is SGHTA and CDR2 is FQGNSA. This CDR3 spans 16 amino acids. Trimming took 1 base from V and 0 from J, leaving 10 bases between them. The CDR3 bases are TGTGCCAGCAGCTTAGGACAGGTTCACTCTGGAAACACCATATATTTT. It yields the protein CASSLGQVHSGNTIYF.

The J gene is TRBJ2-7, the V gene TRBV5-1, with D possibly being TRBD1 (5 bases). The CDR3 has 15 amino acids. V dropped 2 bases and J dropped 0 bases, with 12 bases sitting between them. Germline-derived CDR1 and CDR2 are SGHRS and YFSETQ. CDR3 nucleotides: TGCGCCAGCAGCTTTGGCAGGGTATTCTCCTACGAGCAGTACTTC. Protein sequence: CASSFGRVFSYEQYF.

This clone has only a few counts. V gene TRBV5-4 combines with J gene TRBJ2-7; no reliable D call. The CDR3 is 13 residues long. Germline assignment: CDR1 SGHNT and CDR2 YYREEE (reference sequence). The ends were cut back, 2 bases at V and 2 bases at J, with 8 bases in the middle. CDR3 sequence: CASSFGSAYEQYF. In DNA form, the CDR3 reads TGTGCCAGCAGCTTCGGTTCTGCCTACGAGCAGTACTTC.

As DNA, the CDR3 is TGTGCCACCAGCGTAGGAGAGCCTAACACTGAAGCTTTCTTT. It specifies CATSVGEPNTEAFF. The rearrangement links TRBV15 to TRBJ1-1, with unresolved D. Germline V CDR1 and CDR2: LNHNV, YYDKDF (reference sequence). The CDR3 has 14 amino acids. V lost 5 bases and J 2 bases, leaving 12 bases between the germline ends.

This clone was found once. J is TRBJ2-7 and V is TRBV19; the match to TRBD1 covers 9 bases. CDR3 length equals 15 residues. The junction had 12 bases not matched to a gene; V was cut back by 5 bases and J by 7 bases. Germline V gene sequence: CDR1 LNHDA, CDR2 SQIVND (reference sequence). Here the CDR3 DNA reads TGTGCCAGTAGTGTCAGCCCCGTTGGGACAGGGGAGCAGTACTTC. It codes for CASSVSPVGTGEQYF.

The CDR3 DNA reads as TGTGCCTGGAGTACAGGGGTTTTTAATTCACCCCTCCACTTT. It encodes CAWSTGVFNSPLHF. This chain uses TRBV30 with TRBJ1-6, with TRBD1 matching 7 bases. J gave up 6 bases and V 2 bases, and 4 bases lay outside the gene matches. Germline V gene lookup returns CDR1 GTSNPN and CDR2 SVGIG (reference sequence). This CDR3 is built from 14 residues.

The CDR3 sequence is CASSLAGQDGYTF. In DNA, the CDR3 is TGTGCCAGCAGCTTAGCGGGACAGGATGGCTACACCTTC. This chain links TRBV7-2 with TRBJ1-2, with 8 bases matching TRBD1. The CDR3 has 13 residues. Germline V CDR1 and CDR2: SGHTA, FQGNSA. V lost 0 bases, J lost 6 bases, and 0 bases stayed unmatched.

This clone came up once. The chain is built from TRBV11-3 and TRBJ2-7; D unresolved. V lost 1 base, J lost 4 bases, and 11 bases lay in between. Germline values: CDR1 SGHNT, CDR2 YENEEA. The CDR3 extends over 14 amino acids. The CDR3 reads CASSLGGDVYEQYF. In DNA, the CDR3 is TGTGCCAGCAGCTTAGGAGGTGACGTATACGAGCAGTACTTC.

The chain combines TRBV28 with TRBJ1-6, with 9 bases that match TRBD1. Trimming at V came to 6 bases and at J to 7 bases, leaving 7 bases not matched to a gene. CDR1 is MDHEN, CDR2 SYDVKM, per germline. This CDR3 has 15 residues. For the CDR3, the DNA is TGTGCCAGCAGGTCCCCGGGACAGGGCAATTCACCCCTCCACTTT. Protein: CASRSPGQGNSPLHF.

The DNA for the CDR3 is TGTGCCAGCAGTTACCGGGACATCGGCGGAGAGCAGTACTTC. Protein product: CASSYRDIGGEQYF. The V call is TRBV6-6, the J call TRBJ2-7, with D tentatively TRBD1 (6 bases). V was pared by 2 bases and J by 7 bases, with 15 bases between. Germline V gives CDR1 MNHNY, CDR2 SVGAGI (reference sequence). There are 14 residues in the CDR3.

DNA for the CDR3: TGTGCCAGCAGTGACGGGACAGTGAATGAAGCTTTCTTT. This gives the protein CASSDGTVNEAFF. The chain has TRBV6-6 and TRBJ1-1, with 7 bases aligning to TRBD1. V dropped 5 bases and J dropped 7; count of bases not matched to a gene: 7. This CDR3 is built from 13 residues. Germline CDR1 is MNHNY and CDR2 is SVGAGI (reference sequence).

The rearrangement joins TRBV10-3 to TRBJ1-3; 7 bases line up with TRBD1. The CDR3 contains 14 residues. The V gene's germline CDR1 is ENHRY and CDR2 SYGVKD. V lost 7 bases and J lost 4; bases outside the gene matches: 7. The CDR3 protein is CAITRGTEGNTIYF. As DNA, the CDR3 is TGTGCCATCACCAGAGGGACAGAAGGAAACACCATATATTTT.

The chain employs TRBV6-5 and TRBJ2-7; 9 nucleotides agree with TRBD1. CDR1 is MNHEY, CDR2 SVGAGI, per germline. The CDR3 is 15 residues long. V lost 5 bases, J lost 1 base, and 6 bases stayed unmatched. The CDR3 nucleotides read TGTGCCAGCAGTCGAACAGGGGGCAGGTCCTACGAGCAGTACTTC. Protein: CASSRTGGRSYEQYF.

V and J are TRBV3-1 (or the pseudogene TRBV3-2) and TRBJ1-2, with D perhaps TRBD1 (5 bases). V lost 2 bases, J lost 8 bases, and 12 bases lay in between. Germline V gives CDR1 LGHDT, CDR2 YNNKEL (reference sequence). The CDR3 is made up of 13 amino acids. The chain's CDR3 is CASSQYQKGGYTF. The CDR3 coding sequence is TGTGCCAGCAGCCAATATCAAAAGGGGGGCTACACCTTC.

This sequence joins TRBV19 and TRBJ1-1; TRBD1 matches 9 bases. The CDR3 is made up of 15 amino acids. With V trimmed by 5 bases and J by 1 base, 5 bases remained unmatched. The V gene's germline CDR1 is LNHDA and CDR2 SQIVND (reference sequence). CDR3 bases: TGTGCCAGTAGTGTCCGGGACAGGGAGAACACTGAAGCTTTCTTT. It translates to CASSVRDRENTEAFF.

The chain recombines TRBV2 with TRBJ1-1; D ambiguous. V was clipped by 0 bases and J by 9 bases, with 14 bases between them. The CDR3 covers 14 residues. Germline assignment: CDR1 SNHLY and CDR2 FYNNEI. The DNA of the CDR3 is TGTGCCAGCAGTGAAGCTGACTATCTCCTAAAAGCTTTCTTT. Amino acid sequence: CASSEADYLLKAFF.

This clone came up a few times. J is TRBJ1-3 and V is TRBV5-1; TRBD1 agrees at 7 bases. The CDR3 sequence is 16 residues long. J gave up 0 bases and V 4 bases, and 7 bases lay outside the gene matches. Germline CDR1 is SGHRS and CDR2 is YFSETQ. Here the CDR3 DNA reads TGCGCCAGCAGCATAGGACAGGCGAGCTCTGGAAACACCATATATTTT. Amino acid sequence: CASSIGQASSGNTIYF.